Sequencing of this T cell receptor beta chain was carried out in a study of cytomegalovirus exposure and HLA in healthy donors. Study findings and constraints: A previous analysis found most TCR beta V segments productive roughly 87% or roughly 30% of the time. With later analysis, a missense DCLRE1C variant became linked to TCR beta V- and J-gene trimming. Indistinguishability led to the exclusion of some V segments, TRBV6-2 and TRBV6-3 included. In a later analysis, at a false discovery rate of 0.05, about 17,000 TCR beta sequences matched HLA alleles.

Germline V gene data show CDR1 as LNHDA and CDR2 as SQIVND (reference sequence). J was trimmed by 10 bases and V by 4 bases; bases with no gene match: 5. This CDR3 has 14 residues. This clone came up a few times. Its antigen is unknown. Primers included in the PCR were 60 Vbeta and 13 Jbeta primers. Here immunoSEQ multiplex PCR was the method, and the copy in TCRdb shows in-frame clones only, minus some. This sample has roughly 170,000 clones, with around 80% found just once. Sequencing was done on a sample of PBMCs. This clonotype was sampled from a woman aged 30 to 39 in good health and CMV-seronegative. The chain carries TRBV19 and TRBJ2-1; 12 positions agree with TRBD2. The CDR3 DNA reads TGTGCCAGTAGTAAGGGACTAGCGGGCTTAGAGCAGTTCTTC. This sequence encodes CASSKGLAGLEQFF.